One sample yielded the 28 T cell receptor beta chains listed below, sequenced in a study of blood T cell repertoires in COVID-19 (dated by TCRdb to the early 2020s). Library construction relied on the immunoSEQ multiplex PCR assay. TCRdb stores this immuneACCESS table with in-frame sequences only. Part of the clones is absent; in the studies checked, under half of the shortfall reflects unresolved V genes, and no reason is known for the rest. This sample gives 220,000 or so clones in total; about 91% of them show up just once. The ten biggest clones cover 14% to 15% of the sample. Sequenced material: PBMCs or T cells enriched from blood (not recorded which). These receptor sequences come from a woman aged 45-59 years with acute COVID-19.

V and J are TRBV18 and TRBJ2-3; possible D gene TRBD1, 6 bases. CDR1 KGHSH and CDR2 LQKENI come from the germline V gene. The V gene lost 6 bases and the J gene lost 4 bases, with 14 bases spanning the gap. This CDR3 is 14 amino acids long. CDR3 amino acids: CASSPDRGADTQYF. The CDR3 DNA reads TGTGCCAGCTCCCCGGACAGAGGGGCAGATACGCAGTATTTT. Drawing the rest from reference TRBV18 and TRBJ2-3, the complete variable domain is NAGVMQNPRHLVRRRGQEARLRCSPMKGHSHVYWYRQLPEEGLKFMVYLQKENIIDESGMPKERFSAEFPKEGPSILRIQQVVRGDSAAYFCASSPDRGADTQYFGPGTRLTVL.

V and J are TRBV5-1 and TRBJ2-2, with D possibly being TRBD1 (6 bases). This CDR3 comprises 17 residues. V was shortened by 1 base and J by 0 bases, with 13 bases between the two germline ends. Looked up from germline, CDR1 is SGHRS and CDR2 is YFSETQ. The CDR3 coding sequence is TGCGCCAGCAGCTTGTATTACCGGACAGCGAACACCGGGGAGCTGTTTTTT. Protein product: CASSLYYRTANTGELFF.

The chain links TRBV30 to TRBJ2-7, with TRBD1 matching over 9 bases. This CDR3 has 16 residues. V lost 0 bases and J lost 4; bases outside the gene matches: 10. Germline V lookup: CDR1 GTSNPN, CDR2 SVGIG (reference sequence). CDR3 nucleotides: TGTGCCTGGAGTGTAGGTATGGGGACAGGGATGTACGAGCAGTACTTC. Translated, it gives CAWSVGMGTGMYEQYF. Looking up the rest from reference TRBV30 and TRBJ2-7 gives the full variable domain: SQTIHQWPATLVQPVGSPLSLECTVEGTSNPNLYWYRQAAGRGLQLLFYSVGIGQISSEVPQNLSASRPQDRQFILSSKKLLLSDSGFYLCAWSVGMGTGMYEQYFGPGTRLTVT.

This CDR3 reads CASSPPKATGSGYYGYTF. CDR3 in DNA: TGTGCCAGTAGTCCGCCGAAGGCGACAGGGTCGGGTTACTATGGCTACACCTTC. V is TRBV19 and J is TRBJ1-2; 7 bases are shared with TRBD1. CDR1 and CDR2 (germline): LNHDA, SQIVND (reference sequence). V was clipped by 5 bases and J by 3 bases; unmatched bases: 18. The CDR3 has 18 residues.

This sequence joins TRBV4-1 and TRBJ2-5, with D possibly matching TRBD1 (7 bases). This CDR3 contains 19 residues. V dropped 0 bases and J dropped 1 base, with 21 bases sitting between them. CDR1 is MGHRA, CDR2 YSYEKL, per germline. CDR3 coding DNA: TGCGCCAGCAGCCAAGATCGGGTTGGGGGGACAGCCTTCCAAGAGACCCAGTACTTC. Amino acids: CASSQDRVGGTAFQETQYF.

The chain employs TRBV11-2 and TRBJ2-7; 7 positions agree with TRBD1. The CDR3 runs to 16 residues. J was trimmed by 0 bases and V by 4 bases; bases with no gene match: 9. Germline V gene data show CDR1 as SGHAT and CDR2 as FQNNGV. DNA of the CDR3: TGTGCCAGCAGCTGGAACAGGGGTCCTTACTCCTACGAGCAGTACTTC. Translating gives CASSWNRGPYSYEQYF.

With regard to this clone: One end of the junction varies from germline; a read error may be responsible. This chain joins TRBV7-3 and TRBJ2-4; 8 bases are shared with TRBD1. The CDR3 spans 19 residues. Germline-derived CDR1 and CDR2 are SGHTA and FQGTGA. The CDR3: CASSITGTGHRRAKNIQYF. In DNA, the CDR3 is TGTGCCAGCAGCATAACCGGGACAGGACATCGACGGGCCAAAAACATTCAGTACTTC.

This clone was found a few times. The rearrangement joins TRBV5-1 to TRBJ2-7; D is unresolved. This CDR3 is 15 amino acids long. Germline V lookup: CDR1 SGHRS, CDR2 YFSETQ. V was pared by 6 bases and J by 0 bases, with 16 bases between. As DNA, the CDR3 is TGCGCCAGCACCCCCTACACAGTCAGCTCCTACGAGCAGTACTTC. This gives the protein CASTPYTVSSYEQYF.

There are a few counts of this clone. The rearrangement links TRBV28 to TRBJ1-2, with D perhaps TRBD1 (6 bases). This CDR3 has 15 residues. Germline values: CDR1 MDHEN, CDR2 SYDVKM. Trimming shortened V by 4 bases and J by 3 bases, and 15 bases separated the two germline ends. This chain's CDR3 is CASSSPRGAHYGYTF. The CDR3 DNA is TGTGCCAGCAGTTCCCCCCGGGGGGCCCACTATGGCTACACCTTC.

The chain recombines TRBV7-9 with TRBJ1-2; 9 bases align to TRBD1. Germline V lookup: CDR1 SEHNR, CDR2 FQNEAQ (reference sequence). The trim removed 8 bases at V and 0 bases at J, leaving 7 bases unmatched. This CDR3 is 15 amino acids long. CDR3 nucleotide sequence: TGTGCCAGCTTTGGACAGGGGTGGCCTAACTATGGCTACACCTTC. This translates into CASFGQGWPNYGYTF.

The chain employs TRBV28 and TRBJ2-5; TRBD1 matches 8 bases. The CDR3 has 14 amino acids. Germline V gene lookup returns CDR1 MDHEN and CDR2 SYDVKM. J lost 5 bases, V lost 3 bases, and 5 bases had no gene match. The CDR3 DNA sequence: TGTGCCAGCAGTTTCGACAGGGGTCGGGAGACCCAGTACTTC. Translated, it gives CASSFDRGRETQYF.

The chain is built from TRBV5-1 and TRBJ1-1, with D possibly being TRBD1 (6 bases). The CDR3 extends over 14 amino acids. Germline values: CDR1 SGHRS, CDR2 YFSETQ. The V gene lost 3 bases and the J gene lost 4 bases, with 13 bases spanning the gap. The CDR3: CASSSGGEGTEAFF. DNA of the CDR3: TGCGCCAGCAGCTCGGGGGGCGAGGGCACTGAAGCTTTCTTT.

The genes are TRBV4-1 and TRBJ2-3, with a possible D match to TRBD1 (5 bases). Germline assignment: CDR1 MGHRA and CDR2 YSYEKL. The CDR3 has 14 residues. The V gene lost 1 base and the J gene lost 2 bases, with 7 bases spanning the gap. CDR3 in DNA: TGCGCCAGCAGCCAAGTAGGGGTCACAGATACGCAGTATTTT. Translated: CASSQVGVTDTQYF.

The J gene is TRBJ2-7, the V gene TRBV7-2; 9 bases map to TRBD1. CDR3 length: 14 amino acids. After removal of 6 bases from V and 2 bases from J, the junction contained 5 bases not matched to a gene. Germline CDR1 reads SGHTA; CDR2 reads FQGNSA. CDR3 sequence: CASRTGTGPYEQYF. CDR3 sequence (DNA): TGTGCCAGCAGGACCGGGACAGGGCCCTACGAGCAGTACTTC.

The V call is TRBV28, the J call TRBJ2-7; maybe TRBD2 (5 bases). The ends were cut back, 8 bases at V and 4 bases at J, with 15 bases in the middle. Germline loops: CDR1 MDHEN, CDR2 SYDVKM. The CDR3 runs to 13 residues. The CDR3 DNA is TGTGCCAGCGAGGAAGCGGCCCTATACGAGCAGTACTTC. Encoded protein: CASEEAALYEQYF.

CDR3 sequence: CSVEGGLTSDTQYF. The CDR3 nucleotides read TGCAGCGTTGAAGGGGGACTAACCTCGGATACGCAGTATTTT. The V gene is TRBV29-1, the J gene TRBJ2-3, with 7 bases aligning to TRBD2. There are 14 residues in the CDR3. V dropped 1 base and J dropped 6; count of bases not matched to a gene: 7. The germline V gene has CDR1 SQVTM and CDR2 ANQGSEA.

This rearrangement joins TRBV25-1 to TRBJ1-4; perhaps TRBD1 as D (5 bases). With 1 base removed from V and 0 bases from J, the gap between germline ends came to 6 bases. The length of the CDR3 is 15 residues. Looked up from germline, CDR1 is MGHDK and CDR2 is SYGVNS. CDR3 DNA sequence: TGTGCCAGCAGTGAATCCAGGGCAACTAATGAAAAACTGTTTTTT. Protein: CASSESRATNEKLFF.

This clone was recorded once. V and J are TRBV12-1 and TRBJ1-1. TRBV12-1 is designated a pseudogene. The CDR3 has 13 amino acids. In DNA form, the CDR3 reads TGTGCCAGCAGCTTTGTCGGGAACACTGAAGCTTTCTTT. Its translation: CASSFVGNTEAFF.

The V gene is TRBV27, the J gene TRBJ2-7, with 10 bases lining up with TRBD2. The CDR3 extends over 13 amino acids. Germline-derived CDR1 and CDR2 are MNHEY and SMNVEV (reference sequence). V trimming: 7 bases; J trimming: 4 bases; junction bases outside the gene matches: 4. The CDR3: CASMRTSGYEQYF. The CDR3 bases are TGTGCCAGCATGCGGACTAGCGGATACGAGCAGTACTTC.

CDR3 in amino acids: CASSFGSGSPYEQYF. The DNA for the CDR3 is TGTGCCAGCAGTTTCGGAAGCGGGAGTCCCTACGAGCAGTACTTC. The rearrangement joins TRBV28 to TRBJ2-7; TRBD2 matches at 8 bases. Germline CDR1 and CDR2: MDHEN and SYDVKM. The CDR3 has 15 residues. V dropped 3 bases and J dropped 2; count of bases not matched to a gene: 6.

The chain couples TRBV19 to TRBJ1-5; 11 bases are shared with TRBD1. The CDR3 is 16 residues long. Germline-derived CDR1 and CDR2 are LNHDA and SQIVND (reference sequence). The ends lost 2 bases at V and 6 bases at J; junction bases unmatched: 6. CDR3 nucleotides: TGTGCCAGTAGTATAAGAGGACAGGGGGCGGGTCAGCCCCAGCATTTT. Its translation: CASSIRGQGAGQPQHF.

The table lists this clone with a count of one. The V gene is TRBV19, the J gene TRBJ1-2; 8 bases align to TRBD1. V gave up 7 bases and J gave up 1 base; unmatched junction bases: 11. The CDR3 is 16 amino acids. CDR1 is LNHDA, CDR2 SQIVND, per germline (reference sequence). DNA for the CDR3: TGTGCCAGTACCAATTATACCAGGGGGCGTAACTATGGCTACACCTTC. This codes for CASTNYTRGRNYGYTF.

The V gene is TRBV3-1 (or the pseudogene TRBV3-2), the J gene TRBJ2-1, with 10 bases that match TRBD2. The CDR3 is 15 amino acids. CDR1 and CDR2 (germline): LGHDT, YNNKEL (reference sequence). The ends lost 0 bases at V and 9 bases at J; junction bases unmatched: 5. The CDR3 DNA sequence: TGTGCCAGCAGCCAAGACGGGCTAGCGGGAGCTGAGCAGTTCTTC. As protein: CASSQDGLAGAEQFF.

This chain connects TRBV7-2 to TRBJ1-6; D gene uncertain. Trimming removed 3 bases from V and 10 bases from J, with 13 bases in between. This CDR3 contains 14 residues. CDR1 SGHTA and CDR2 FQGNSA come from the germline V gene. The CDR3 bases are TGTGCCAGCAGCTTGACGAGGGAGAAGTCACCCCTCCACTTT. It specifies CASSLTREKSPLHF.

CDR3 loop: CASSGAGTSGSYEQYF. DNA of the CDR3: TGTGCCAGCAGCGGGGCAGGGACTAGCGGGAGTTACGAGCAGTACTTC. The V and J genes are TRBV4-2 and TRBJ2-7; 14 nucleotides align to TRBD2. The CDR3 has 16 residues. The junction had 7 bases not matched to a gene; V was cut back by 5 bases and J by 4 bases. CDR1 is LGHNA and CDR2 is YNFKEQ in the germline V gene.

The rearrangement joins TRBV4-2 to TRBJ1-2; 7 bases agree with TRBD1. The V and J ends lost 5 bases and 6 bases, in that order; junction bases with no gene match: 6. The CDR3 has 13 amino acids. Germline V CDR1 and CDR2: LGHNA, YNFKEQ. The CDR3 is CASSTDRENGYTF. The CDR3 nucleotides are TGTGCCAGCAGCACCGACAGGGAGAATGGCTACACCTTC.

The genes are TRBV12-5 and TRBJ1-1, with D maybe TRBD1 (5 bases). The CDR3 has 14 residues. Germline values: CDR1 LGHNT, CDR2 FRNRAP. The V gene lost 6 bases and the J gene lost 0 bases, with 11 bases spanning the gap. The CDR3 here is CASGPDRVNTEAFF. The CDR3 nucleotides read TGTGCTAGTGGGCCTGACAGAGTGAACACTGAAGCTTTCTTT.

This clone showed up many times. The rearrangement joins TRBV4-1 to TRBJ1-4; D remains unclear. Germline CDR1 and CDR2: MGHRA and YSYEKL. The CDR3 is 14 residues long. Trimming shortened V by 0 bases and J by 4 bases, and 6 bases separated the two germline ends. The chain's CDR3 is CASSQEEINEKLFF. The CDR3 DNA reads TGCGCCAGCAGCCAAGAAGAGATTAATGAAAAACTGTTTTTT.